This paragraph covers one T cell receptor (beta chain) sequence. Its antigen is not known. For the second PCR, which ran for roughly 7 to 11 cycles, a sample-barcoded 5' primer and a J-beta primer mix were used. MiXCR, applied by TCRdb to the 5' RACE reads, yields one record per CDR3 protein. The data show more than 450,000 distinct CDR3 sequences, about a quarter seen once. This entry comes from a study of blood T cells in healthy people across ages. Trimming took 7 bases from V and 6 from J, leaving 16 bases between them. Germline CDR1 and CDR2: SGHTA and FQGNSA. This CDR3 has 14 amino acids. Study-wide findings and caveats: Per million T cells, TCR beta diversity dropped roughly linearly as age increased.

These data also formed part of another study, on T cells of mothers and their children. From that report: A few mothers and their six children, all healthy Caucasians, donated. Slightly higher but non-significant overlap marked related mother-child pairs versus unrelated pairs.

The rearrangement joins TRBV7-2 to TRBJ2-1, with D perhaps TRBD1 (5 bases). The clonotype comes from a boy between 2 and 10 years old in good health. The sample was blood. CDR3 nucleotide sequence: TGTGCCAGCACCCAAACCAGGGTTTTCAATGAGCAGTTCTTC. It yields the protein CASTQTRVFNEQFF.